The rows below give T cell receptor beta chains drawn from one sample of a study of pediatric ulcerative colitis. Generated by immunoSEQ multiplex PCR, the TCRdb table keeps only in-frame clones and is missing some. The sample yields about 12,000 clones, roughly 80% seen once. Sequences were obtained from gut tissue. The source of these receptors is a boy younger than 18 who was a control in a study of pediatric ulcerative colitis. CDR3s include the opening cysteine and the closing phenylalanine or tryptophan. The order of the fields is CDR3 protein, CDR3 DNA, J gene, D gene, V gene, clone size. D genes are given only for firm matches. Rows give clone size only sometimes, using once, few, many, or a class for an expanded clone.

CASSLGGRASTDTQYF,TGCGCCAGCAGCTTGGGAGGGAGGGCTAGCACAGATACGCAGTATTTT,TRBJ2-3,TRBD2,TRBV5-1,few
CASSTGRVSYEQYF,TGTGCCAGCAGTACCGGGAGGGTCTCCTACGAGCAGTACTTC,TRBJ2-7,TRBD2,TRBV13,NA
CASGGQSPSYEQYF,TGTGCCAGCGGGGGACAGTCCCCCTCCTACGAGCAGTACTTC,TRBJ2-7,TRBD1,TRBV2,NA
CASSEEASTIQETQYF,TGTGCCAGCAGTGAAGAGGCTAGCACTATCCAAGAGACCCAGTACTTC,TRBJ2-5,NA,TRBV6-1,NA
CASRPYGGYTEAFF,TGTGCCAGCAGGCCATACGGGGGGTACACTGAAGCTTTCTTT,TRBJ1-1,NA,TRBV28,NA
CASSVGGQDQETQYF,TGTGCCAGCAGCGTAGGCGGACAGGACCAAGAGACCCAGTACTTC,TRBJ2-5,TRBD1,TRBV9,NA
CASSQRQGGGANVLTF,TGTGCCAGCAGCCAGAGACAGGGTGGCGGGGCCAACGTCCTGACTTTC,TRBJ2-6,TRBD1,TRBV14,NA
CASSLVSNQPQHF,TGTGCCAGCAGCCTGGTTAGCAATCAGCCCCAGCATTTT,TRBJ1-5,NA,TRBV27,NA
CASSQRTVDYGYTF,TGTGCCAGCTCTCAGAGGACAGTGGACTATGGCTACACCTTC,TRBJ1-2,NA,TRBV18,NA
CASSGRAEASGRIVADTQYF,TGTGCCAGCAGTGGTCGGGCCGAGGCTAGCGGGAGGATAGTCGCAGATACGCAGTATTTT,TRBJ2-3,TRBD2,TRBV6-1,NA
CASSESGAIELFF,TGTGCCAGCAGTGAATCCGGGGCCATAGAACTGTTTTTT,TRBJ1-4,NA,TRBV6-1,NA
CASGRGIDQPQHF,TGTGCCAGCGGCAGGGGGATTGACCAGCCCCAGCATTTT,TRBJ1-5,TRBD1,TRBV2,NA
CASSVTFTDTQYF,TGTGCCAGCAGCGTAACCTTCACAGATACGCAGTATTTT,TRBJ2-3,NA,TRBV9,NA
CASSSGQDLTQLFF,TGTGCCAGCAGCTCGGGACAGGACCTCACCCAACTGTTTTTT,TRBJ1-4,TRBD1,TRBV11-3,NA
CASSGLAGGTDTQYF,TGTGCCAGCAGTGGGCTAGCGGGCGGCACAGATACGCAGTATTTT,TRBJ2-3,TRBD2,TRBV25-1,NA
CASSRDSGSTGELFF,TGTGCCAGCAGCAGGGACAGCGGGAGCACCGGGGAGCTGTTTTTT,TRBJ2-2,NA,TRBV7-3,NA
CASSLAPLVHEQFF,TGTGCCAGCAGCTTAGCTCCTCTAGTTCATGAGCAGTTCTTC,TRBJ2-1,NA,TRBV7-6,NA
CASSYLGFHQPQHF,TGTGCCAGCAGTTACTTGGGCTTTCATCAGCCCCAGCATTTT,TRBJ1-5,NA,TRBV6-5,NA
CASSPGHTNTEAFF,TGTGCTAGCAGCCCGGGACATACGAACACTGAAGCTTTCTTT,TRBJ1-1,NA,TRBV7-7,NA
CASSGTSYTGELFF,TGTGCCAGCAGCGGGACTAGCTACACCGGGGAGCTGTTTTTT,TRBJ2-2,TRBD2,TRBV9,few
CASSRASAFF,TGTGCCAGCAGTCGGGCTTCAGCTTTCTTT,TRBJ1-1,NA,TRBV6-6,few
CASSYLYQPQHF,TGTGCCAGCAGCTACCTTTATCAGCCCCAGCATTTT,TRBJ1-5,NA,TRBV7-9,few
CASSQGTQETQYF,TGTGCCAGCTCACAGGGGACACAAGAGACCCAGTACTTC,TRBJ2-5,NA,TRBV18,NA
CASSGQGGRETQYF,TGTGCCAGCAGCGGACAGGGGGGAAGGGAGACCCAGTACTTC,TRBJ2-5,TRBD1,TRBV5-4,NA
CASRPSSANTGELFF,TGTGCCAGCAGACCTTCTAGCGCGAACACCGGGGAGCTGTTTTTT,TRBJ2-2,NA,TRBV7-3,NA
CASSVGVNTWGYGYTF,TGTGCCAGCAGTGTCGGGGTCAATACTTGGGGGTATGGCTACACCTTC,TRBJ1-2,NA,TRBV2,NA
CASRATGGETNEKLFF,TGTGCCAGCAGGGCGACAGGGGGCGAAACTAATGAAAAACTGTTTTTT,TRBJ1-4,NA,TRBV21-1,NA
CASSDRGLDEQYF,TGTGCCAGCAGTGACAGGGGGCTCGACGAGCAGTACTTC,TRBJ2-7,TRBD1,TRBV2,NA
CSVVVASGSYDEQFF,TGCAGCGTTGTGGTGGCTAGCGGGAGTTACGATGAGCAGTTCTTC,TRBJ2-1,TRBD2,TRBV29-1,NA
CASSWGQEGYEQYF,TGTGCCAGCAGCTGGGGACAGGAAGGATACGAGCAGTACTTC,TRBJ2-7,TRBD1,TRBV5-6,NA
CASSPSKDERNQPQHF,TGTGCCAGTAGTCCCTCGAAGGACGAGCGAAATCAGCCCCAGCATTTT,TRBJ1-5,NA,TRBV19,NA
CASRLGDTEAFF,TGCGCCAGCAGACTTGGGGACACTGAAGCTTTCTTT,TRBJ1-1,NA,TRBV5-1,NA
CASSLQTGANEKLFF,TGTGCCAGCAGTCTCCAGACTGGGGCTAATGAAAAACTGTTTTTT,TRBJ1-4,NA,TRBV6-6,NA
CASSEKHTGELFF,TGTGCCAGCTCAGAGAAACACACCGGGGAGCTGTTTTTT,TRBJ2-2,NA,TRBV18,NA
CASSGTGGAGYEQYF,TGTGCCAGTAGTGGGACAGGGGGCGCTGGTTACGAGCAGTACTTC,TRBJ2-7,TRBD1,TRBV19,NA
CASSLPQGLNADTQYF,TGCGCCAGCAGCCTACCACAGGGTCTGAACGCAGATACGCAGTATTTT,TRBJ2-3,NA,TRBV5-1,NA
CASSQGEGPIFHEQYF,TGCGCCAGCAGCCAAGGTGAAGGACCGATCTTCCACGAGCAGTACTTC,TRBJ2-7,NA,TRBV4-1,NA
CASSPLRAGEQYF,TGTGCCAGCAGCCCTCTTCGGGCAGGCGAGCAGTACTTC,TRBJ2-7,NA,TRBV13,NA
CASSLQLVADTQYF,TGTGCCAGCAGCTTGCAACTAGTGGCAGATACGCAGTATTTT,TRBJ2-3,NA,TRBV5-5,NA
CASSPGQHSGNTIYF,TGTGCCAGCTCTCCCGGACAGCACTCTGGAAACACCATATATTTT,TRBJ1-3,NA,TRBV18,NA
CASSPAGGGFGNTIYF,TGTGCCAGCAGTCCCGCTGGAGGGGGATTCGGAAACACCATATATTTT,TRBJ1-3,NA,TRBV28,NA
CASSPGTSGRNPNTGELFF,TGTGCCAGCAGCCCAGGGACTAGCGGGAGGAACCCTAACACCGGGGAGCTGTTTTTT,TRBJ2-2,TRBD2,TRBV7-2,NA
CAWRTLQETQYF,TGTGCCTGGAGGACTCTCCAAGAGACCCAGTACTTC,TRBJ2-5,NA,TRBV30,NA
CASSLGPGGANEQFF,TGTGCCAGCAGCTTAGGTCCGGGAGGGGCCAATGAGCAGTTCTTC,TRBJ2-1,TRBD2,TRBV11-2,NA
CATSSGQGSTDTQYF,TGTGCCACCAGCAGTGGACAGGGGAGCACAGATACGCAGTATTTT,TRBJ2-3,TRBD1,TRBV15,NA
CASSLYPWGQGLTDTQYF,TGTGCCAGCAGTTTATATCCCTGGGGACAGGGGCTCACAGATACGCAGTATTTT,TRBJ2-3,TRBD1,TRBV28,NA
CARTGEPISGNTIYF,TGTGCCAGAACAGGGGAGCCAATCTCTGGAAACACCATATATTTT,TRBJ1-3,TRBD1,TRBV6-5,NA
CASSLSASVQETQYF,TGCGCCAGCAGCTTGTCCGCTAGCGTCCAAGAGACCCAGTACTTC,TRBJ2-5,NA,TRBV5-1,NA
CASRPGGDEQFF,TGTGCTAGTCGACCTGGCGGGGATGAGCAGTTCTTC,TRBJ2-1,NA,TRBV12-5,NA
CASSWRTGAYSGNTIYF,TGTGCCAGCAGCTGGAGGACAGGAGCATACTCTGGAAACACCATATATTTT,TRBJ1-3,TRBD1,TRBV5-6,NA
CASAHQETQYF,TGTGCCAGCGCCCACCAAGAGACCCAGTACTTC,TRBJ2-5,NA,TRBV18,NA
CASSPLWMGDEQFF,TGTGCCAGCTCACCTCTCTGGATGGGCGATGAGCAGTTCTTC,TRBJ2-1,NA,TRBV18,NA